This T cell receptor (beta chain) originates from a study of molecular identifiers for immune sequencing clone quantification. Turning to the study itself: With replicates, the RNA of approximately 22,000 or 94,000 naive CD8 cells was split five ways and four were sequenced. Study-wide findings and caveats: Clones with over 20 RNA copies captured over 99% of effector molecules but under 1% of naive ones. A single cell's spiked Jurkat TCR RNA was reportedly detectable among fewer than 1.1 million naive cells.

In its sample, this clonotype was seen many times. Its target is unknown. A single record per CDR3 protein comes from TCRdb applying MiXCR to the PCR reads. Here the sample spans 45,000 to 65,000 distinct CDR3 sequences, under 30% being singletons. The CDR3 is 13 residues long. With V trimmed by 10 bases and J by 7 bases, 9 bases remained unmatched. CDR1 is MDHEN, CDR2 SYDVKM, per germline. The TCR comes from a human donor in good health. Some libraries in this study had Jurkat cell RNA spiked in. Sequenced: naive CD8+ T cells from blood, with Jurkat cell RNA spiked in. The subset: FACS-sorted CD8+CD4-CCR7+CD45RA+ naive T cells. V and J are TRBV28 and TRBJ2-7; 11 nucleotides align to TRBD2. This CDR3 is CAKTSGTPWEQYF. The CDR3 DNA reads TGTGCCAAGACTAGCGGGACCCCTTGGGAGCAGTACTTC. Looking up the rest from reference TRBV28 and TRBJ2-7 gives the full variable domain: DVKVTQSSRYLVKRTGEKVFLECVQDMDHENMFWYRQDPGLGLRLIYFSYDVKMKEKGDIPEGYSVSREKKERFSLILESASTNQTSMYLCAKTSGTPWEQYFGPGTRLTVT.